This note documents a single T cell receptor beta chain sequence. The data are from a study of CD8 T cells in Susac syndrome. The RNA, about 0.45 to 1 ug, was put through reverse transcription using random hexamers. TCRdb independently ran MiXCR on the immunoSEQ multiplex PCR reads; one entry per CDR3 protein. This table has tens of thousands of distinct CDR3 sequences, 85% to 95% appearing once. Sequencing input: CD8+ T cells from PBMCs. The TCR was taken from a human donor in good health.

In nucleotides, the CDR3 is TGTGCCAGCAGCGTCACTAGCGGGAGAATAAATGAGCAGTTCTTC. This gives the protein CASSVTSGRINEQFF. The rearrangement joins TRBV9 to TRBJ2-1; 11 positions match TRBD2. This CDR3 has 15 amino acids. After removal of 2 bases from V and 7 bases from J, the junction contained 5 bases not matched to a gene. Per the germline V gene, CDR1 is SGDLS and CDR2 is YYNGEE.